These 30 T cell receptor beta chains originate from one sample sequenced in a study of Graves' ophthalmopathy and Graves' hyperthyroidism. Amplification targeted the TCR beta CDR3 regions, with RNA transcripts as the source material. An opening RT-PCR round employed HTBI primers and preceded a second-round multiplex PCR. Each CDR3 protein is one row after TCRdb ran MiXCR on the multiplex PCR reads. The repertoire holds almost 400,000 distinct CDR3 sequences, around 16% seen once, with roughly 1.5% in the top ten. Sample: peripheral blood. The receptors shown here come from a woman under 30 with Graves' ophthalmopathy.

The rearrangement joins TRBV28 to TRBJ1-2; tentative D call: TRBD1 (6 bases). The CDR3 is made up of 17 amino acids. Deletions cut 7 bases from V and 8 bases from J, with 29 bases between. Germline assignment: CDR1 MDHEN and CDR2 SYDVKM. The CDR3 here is CASTPRWAGALQPGYTF. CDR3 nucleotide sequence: TGTGCCAGCACCCCAAGGTGGGCAGGGGCGCTTCAACCGGGCTACACCTTC.

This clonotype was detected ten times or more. As DNA, the CDR3 is TGTGCCAGCAGTGCCGGGACTCACAACACTGAAGCTTTCTTT. It encodes CASSAGTHNTEAFF. The genes are TRBV6-1 and TRBJ1-1, with D perhaps matching TRBD1 (5 bases). Trimming left V 4 bases short and J 2 bases short, with 11 bases between. This CDR3 is built from 14 residues. Germline CDR1 MNHNS, CDR2 SASEGT.

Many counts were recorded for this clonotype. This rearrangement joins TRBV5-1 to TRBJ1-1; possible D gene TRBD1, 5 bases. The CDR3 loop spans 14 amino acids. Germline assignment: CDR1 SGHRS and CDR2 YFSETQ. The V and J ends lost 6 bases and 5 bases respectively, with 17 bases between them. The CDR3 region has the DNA TGCGCCAGCACCATTGGGACCTCGGGGACTGAAGCTTTCTTT. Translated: CASTIGTSGTEAFF.

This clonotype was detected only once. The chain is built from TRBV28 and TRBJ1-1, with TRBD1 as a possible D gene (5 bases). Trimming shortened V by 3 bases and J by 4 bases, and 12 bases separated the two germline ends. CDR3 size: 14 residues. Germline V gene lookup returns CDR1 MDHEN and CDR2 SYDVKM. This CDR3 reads CASSFGAQGTEAFF. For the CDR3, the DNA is TGTGCCAGCAGTTTTGGGGCGCAGGGCACTGAAGCTTTCTTT.

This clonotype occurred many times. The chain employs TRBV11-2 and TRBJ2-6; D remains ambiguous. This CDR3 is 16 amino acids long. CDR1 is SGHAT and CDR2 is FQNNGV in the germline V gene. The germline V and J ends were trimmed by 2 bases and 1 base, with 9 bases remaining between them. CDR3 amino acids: CASSLLRRSGANVLTF. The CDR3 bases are TGTGCCAGCAGCTTACTCCGGCGGTCTGGGGCCAACGTCCTGACTTTC.

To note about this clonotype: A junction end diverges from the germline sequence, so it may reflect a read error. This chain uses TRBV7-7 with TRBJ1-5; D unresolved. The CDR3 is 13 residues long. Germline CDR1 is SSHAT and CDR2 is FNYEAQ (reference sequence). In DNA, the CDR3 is TGTGCTAGCAGCCCAGGTTACGGACAGCCCCAGCATTTT. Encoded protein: CASSPGYGQPQHF.

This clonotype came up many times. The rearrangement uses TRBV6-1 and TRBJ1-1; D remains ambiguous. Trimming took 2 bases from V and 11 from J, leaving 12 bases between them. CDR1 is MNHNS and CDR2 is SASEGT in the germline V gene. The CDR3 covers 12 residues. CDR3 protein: CASSELGQTAFF. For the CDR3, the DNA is TGTGCCAGCAGTGAATTAGGTCAAACGGCTTTCTTT.

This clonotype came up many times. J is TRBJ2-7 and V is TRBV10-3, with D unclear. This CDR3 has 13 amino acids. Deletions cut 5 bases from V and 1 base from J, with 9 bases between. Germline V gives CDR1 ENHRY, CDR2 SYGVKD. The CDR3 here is CAISLAPSYEQYF. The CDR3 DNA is TGTGCCATCAGTCTGGCGCCGTCCTACGAGCAGTACTTC.

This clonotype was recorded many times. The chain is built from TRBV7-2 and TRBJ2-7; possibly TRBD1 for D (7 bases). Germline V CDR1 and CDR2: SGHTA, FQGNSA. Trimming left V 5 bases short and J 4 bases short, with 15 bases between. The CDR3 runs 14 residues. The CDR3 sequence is CASSRGTDLYEQYF. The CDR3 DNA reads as TGTGCCAGCAGCCGCGGGACAGATCTTTACGAGCAGTACTTC.

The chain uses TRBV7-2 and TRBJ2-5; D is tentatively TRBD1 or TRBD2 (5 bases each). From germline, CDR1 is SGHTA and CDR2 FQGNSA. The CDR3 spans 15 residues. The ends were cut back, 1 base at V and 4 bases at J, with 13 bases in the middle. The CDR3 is CASSLEGRLRETQYF. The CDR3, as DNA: TGTGCCAGCAGCTTAGAGGGGAGACTAAGAGAGACCCAGTACTTC.

The CDR3 DNA sequence: TGCGCCAGCAGCCAAGTGGACAGTTACAGCTTGAAGTACTTC. Translated: CASSQVDSYSLKYF. The rearrangement links TRBV4-3 to TRBJ2-7; a possible D gene is TRBD1 (6 bases). This CDR3 region has 14 residues. V lost 1 base, J lost 11 bases, and 18 bases lay in between. CDR1 and CDR2 from the germline V gene are LGHNA and YSLEER.

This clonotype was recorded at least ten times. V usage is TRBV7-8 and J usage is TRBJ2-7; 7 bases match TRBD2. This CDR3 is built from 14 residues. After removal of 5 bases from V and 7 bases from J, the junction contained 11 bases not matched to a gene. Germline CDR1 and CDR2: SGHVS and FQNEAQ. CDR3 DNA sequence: TGTGCCAGCAGCCCAACGGCGGGAGTTCAAGAGCAGTACTTC. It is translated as CASSPTAGVQEQYF.

The CDR3: CASTRQGQSQETQYF. For the CDR3, the DNA is TGTGCCAGCACTAGACAGGGACAGAGCCAAGAGACCCAGTACTTC. The chain is built from TRBV28 and TRBJ2-5; 7 bases agree with TRBD1. The trim removed 7 bases at V and 1 base at J, leaving 9 bases unmatched. The CDR3 spans 15 residues. Germline V gives CDR1 MDHEN, CDR2 SYDVKM.

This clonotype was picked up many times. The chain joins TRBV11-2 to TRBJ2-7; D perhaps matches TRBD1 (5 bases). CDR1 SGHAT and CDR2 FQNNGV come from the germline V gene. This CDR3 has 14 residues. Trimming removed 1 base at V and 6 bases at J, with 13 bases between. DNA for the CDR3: TGTGCCAGCAGCTTAGTGCCAGGGTTAAGCGAGCAGTACTTC. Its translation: CASSLVPGLSEQYF.

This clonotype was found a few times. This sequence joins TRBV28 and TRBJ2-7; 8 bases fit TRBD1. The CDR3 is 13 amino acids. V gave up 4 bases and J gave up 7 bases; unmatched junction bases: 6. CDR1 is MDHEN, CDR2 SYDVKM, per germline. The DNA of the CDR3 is TGTGCCAGCAGTTGGACAGGGCTCAGGGAGCAGTACTTC. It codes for CASSWTGLREQYF.

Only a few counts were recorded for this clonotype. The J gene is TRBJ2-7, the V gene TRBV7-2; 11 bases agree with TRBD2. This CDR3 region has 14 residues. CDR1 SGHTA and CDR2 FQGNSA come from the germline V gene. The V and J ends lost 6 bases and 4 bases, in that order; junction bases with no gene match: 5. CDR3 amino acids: CASRPGTSGYEQYF. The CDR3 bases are TGTGCCAGCAGACCCGGGACTAGCGGATACGAGCAGTACTTC. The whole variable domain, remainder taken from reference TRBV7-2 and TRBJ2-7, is GAGVSQSPSNKVTEKGKDVELRCDPISGHTALYWYRQSLGQGLEFLIYFQGNSAPDKSGLPSDRFSAERTGGSVSTLTIQRTQQEDSAVYLCASRPGTSGYEQYFGPGTRLTVT.

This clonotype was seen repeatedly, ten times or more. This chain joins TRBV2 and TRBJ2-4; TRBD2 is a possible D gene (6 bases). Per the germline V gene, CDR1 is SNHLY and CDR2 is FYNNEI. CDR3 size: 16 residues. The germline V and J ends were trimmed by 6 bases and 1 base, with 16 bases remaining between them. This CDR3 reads CASSASIRGAKNIQYF. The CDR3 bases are TGTGCCAGCAGCGCCTCGATCCGGGGGGCCAAAAACATTCAGTACTTC.

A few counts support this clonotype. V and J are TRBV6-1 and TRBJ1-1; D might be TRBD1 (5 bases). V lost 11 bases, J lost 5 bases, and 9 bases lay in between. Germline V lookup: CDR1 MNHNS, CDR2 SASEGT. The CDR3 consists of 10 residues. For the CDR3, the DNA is TGTGCCGCGGGGCGGACTGAAGCTTTCTTT. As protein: CAAGRTEAFF.

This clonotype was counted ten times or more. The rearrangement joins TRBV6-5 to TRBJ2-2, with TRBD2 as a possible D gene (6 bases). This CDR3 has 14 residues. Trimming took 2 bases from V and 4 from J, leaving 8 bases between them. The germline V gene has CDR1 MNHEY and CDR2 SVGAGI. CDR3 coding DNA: TGTGCCAGCAGTTACGTCGGGAGCACCGGGGAGCTGTTTTTT. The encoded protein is CASSYVGSTGELFF.

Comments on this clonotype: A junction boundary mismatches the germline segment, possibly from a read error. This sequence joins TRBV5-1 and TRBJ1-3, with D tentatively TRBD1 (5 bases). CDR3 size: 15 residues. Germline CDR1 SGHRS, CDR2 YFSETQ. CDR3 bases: TGCGCCAGCAGCTTGGGGCGCTTTGGGGGAAACACCATGTATTTT. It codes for CASSLGRFGGNTMYF.

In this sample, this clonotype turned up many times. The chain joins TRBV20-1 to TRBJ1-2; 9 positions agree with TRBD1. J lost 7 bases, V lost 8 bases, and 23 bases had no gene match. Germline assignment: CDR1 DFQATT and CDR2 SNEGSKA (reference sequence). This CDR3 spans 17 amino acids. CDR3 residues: CSPTDLGQGIIVGGYTF. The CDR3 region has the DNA TGCAGTCCGACGGACCTGGGACAGGGTATAATTGTAGGTGGCTACACCTTC.

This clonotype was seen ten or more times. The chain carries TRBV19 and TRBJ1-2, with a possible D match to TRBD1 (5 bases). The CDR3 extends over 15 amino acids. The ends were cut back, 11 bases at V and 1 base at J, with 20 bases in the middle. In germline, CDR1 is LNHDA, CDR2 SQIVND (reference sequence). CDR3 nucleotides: TGTGCCCTAAGGGCAGGGATAAGTATTAACTATGGCTACACCTTC. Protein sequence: CALRAGISINYGYTF.

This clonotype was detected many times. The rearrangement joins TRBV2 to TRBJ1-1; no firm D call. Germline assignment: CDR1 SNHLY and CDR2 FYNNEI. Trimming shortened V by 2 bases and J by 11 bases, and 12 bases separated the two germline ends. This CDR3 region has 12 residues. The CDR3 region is CASSESWKGAFF. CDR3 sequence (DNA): TGTGCCAGCAGTGAAAGTTGGAAGGGTGCTTTCTTT.

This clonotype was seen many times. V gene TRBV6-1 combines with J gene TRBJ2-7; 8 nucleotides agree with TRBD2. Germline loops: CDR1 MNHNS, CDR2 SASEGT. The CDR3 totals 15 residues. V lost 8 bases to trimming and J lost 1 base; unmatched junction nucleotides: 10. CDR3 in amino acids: CASARAGGESYEQYF. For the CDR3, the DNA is TGTGCCAGCGCCAGAGCCGGGGGGGAATCCTACGAGCAGTACTTC.

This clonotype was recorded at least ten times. This CDR3 reads CASSGGIEGVNPYEQYF. CDR3 bases: TGTGCCAGCAGTGGTGGGATAGAGGGAGTAAATCCCTACGAGCAGTACTTC. This chain joins TRBV2 and TRBJ2-7, with a tentative D call TRBD2 (5 bases). Germline CDR1 SNHLY, CDR2 FYNNEI. The CDR3 is 17 amino acids. Trimming pared 4 bases from V and 2 bases from J, leaving 21 bases between.

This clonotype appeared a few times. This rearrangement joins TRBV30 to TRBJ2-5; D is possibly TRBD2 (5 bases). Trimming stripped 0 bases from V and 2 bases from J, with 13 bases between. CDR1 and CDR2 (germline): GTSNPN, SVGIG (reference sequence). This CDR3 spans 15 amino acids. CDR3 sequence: CAWSVLASLQETQYF. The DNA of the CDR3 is TGTGCCTGGAGTGTATTAGCTAGCTTACAAGAGACCCAGTACTTC.

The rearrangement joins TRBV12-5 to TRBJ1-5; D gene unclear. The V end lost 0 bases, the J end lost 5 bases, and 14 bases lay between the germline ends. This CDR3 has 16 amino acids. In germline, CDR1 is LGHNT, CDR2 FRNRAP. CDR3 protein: CASGLVLGRNDQPQHF. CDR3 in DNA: TGTGCTAGTGGTTTGGTACTAGGCAGGAACGATCAGCCCCAGCATTTT. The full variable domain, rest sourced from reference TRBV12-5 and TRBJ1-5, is DARVTQTPRHKVTEMGQEVTMRCQPILGHNTVFWYRQTMMQGLELLAYFRNRAPLDDSGMPKDRFSAEMPDATLATLKIQPSEPRDSAVYFCASGLVLGRNDQPQHFGDGTRLSIL.

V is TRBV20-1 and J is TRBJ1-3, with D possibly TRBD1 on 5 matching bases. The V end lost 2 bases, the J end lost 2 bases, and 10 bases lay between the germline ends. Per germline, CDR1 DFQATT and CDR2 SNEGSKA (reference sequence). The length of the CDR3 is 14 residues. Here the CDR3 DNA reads TGCAGTGCTAGAAGTAGGGGTACTGGAAACACCATATATTTT. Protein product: CSARSRGTGNTIYF.

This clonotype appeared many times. CDR3 sequence: CASSGDSRDEQYF. CDR3 DNA: TGTGCCAGCAGTGGGGACAGCCGAGACGAGCAGTACTTC. The chain links TRBV28 to TRBJ2-7; TRBD1 matches at 7 bases. J lost 5 bases, V lost 5 bases, and 6 bases had no gene match. The CDR3 runs 13 residues. Germline CDR1 reads MDHEN; CDR2 reads SYDVKM.

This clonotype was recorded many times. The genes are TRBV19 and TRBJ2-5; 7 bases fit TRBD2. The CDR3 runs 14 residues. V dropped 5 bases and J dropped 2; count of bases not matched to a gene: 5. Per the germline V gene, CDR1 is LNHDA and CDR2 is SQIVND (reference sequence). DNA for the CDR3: TGTGCCAGTAGTGTTACTAGCGAACAAGAGACCCAGTACTTC. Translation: CASSVTSEQETQYF.